Each of the 24 T cell receptor beta chains below was sequenced from the same sample in a study of T and B cells in COVID-19 patients. BIOMED2 TRB-A/B primer pools were used in multiplex TRB PCR. TCRdb used MiXCR to reprocess the multiplex PCR reads, holding one entry per CDR3 protein. The sample comprises nearly 15,000 distinct CDR3 sequences, 25% to 30% of which are singletons, and roughly 1.1% rests with the top ten. Each TRB amplification used roughly 220-550 ng of genomic DNA from blood. Sequencing input: blood. These receptors were obtained from a human donor who had recovered from COVID-19.

This clonotype is deemed medium-sized (0.01 to 0.1%). The V and J genes are TRBV12-3 or TRBV12-4 and TRBJ2-3; no firm D call. CDR3 length: 16 amino acids. V was trimmed by 7 bases and J by 0 bases, leaving 17 bases between them. The CDR3 loop is CASIKASGESTDTQYF. For the CDR3, the DNA is TGTGCCAGCATCAAGGCCAGTGGGGAAAGCACAGATACGCAGTATTTT.

Concerning this clonotype itself: This may come from a read error, since a much larger clone is one base off. The rearrangement uses TRBV18 and TRBJ2-7; TRBD2 matches 8 bases. Germline V CDR1 and CDR2: KGHSH, LQKENI. Trimming removed 5 bases from V and 5 bases from J; junction bases left unmatched: 11. This CDR3 region has 15 residues. CDR3 residues: CASSSESLAGDEQYF. The CDR3 coding sequence is TGTGCCAGCTCATCAGAAAGTCTAGCGGGCGACGAGCAGTACTTC.

This clonotype was observed a handful of times. The chain employs TRBV12-3 or TRBV12-4 and TRBJ1-2; weak D call: TRBD1 (6 bases). The CDR3 length is 13 residues. The V end lost 6 bases, the J end lost 6 bases, and 14 bases lay between the germline ends. CDR3 protein: CASSTLRGHGYTF. The CDR3 DNA follows: TGTGCCAGCAGCACTCTACGGGGGCATGGCTACACCTTC.

This clonotype is deemed medium-sized (0.01 to 0.1%). The genes are TRBV30 and TRBJ2-7, with D unresolved. The CDR3 has 13 amino acids. V dropped 0 bases and J dropped 2 bases, with 8 bases sitting between them. Germline-derived CDR1 and CDR2 are GTSNPN and SVGIG (reference sequence). DNA for the CDR3: TGTGCCTGGAGTGTAGGCATCACCTACGAGCAGTACTTC. Amino acid sequence: CAWSVGITYEQYF.

The CDR3 DNA follows: TGTGCCTGGAGTGACGGGCACGGGCAGTACTTC. Protein: CAWSDGHGQYF. This rearrangement joins TRBV30 to TRBJ2-7; no clear D gene. From germline, CDR1 is GTSNPN and CDR2 SVGIG (reference sequence). V lost 1 base and J 9 bases, leaving 10 bases between the germline ends. The CDR3 consists of 11 residues.

V usage is TRBV7-2 and J usage is TRBJ1-2, with 11 bases aligning to TRBD1. The CDR3 extends over 17 amino acids. Per the germline V gene, CDR1 is SGHTA and CDR2 is FQGNSA. V lost 0 bases and J lost 7; bases outside the gene matches: 10. The CDR3 spells CASSLAHISGQGGGYTF. The DNA of the CDR3 is TGTGCCAGCAGCTTAGCTCATATATCGGGACAGGGGGGTGGCTACACCTTC.

This clonotype is medium-sized in the sample. V gene TRBV11-3 combines with J gene TRBJ2-7; TRBD1 is a possible D gene (5 bases). V shed 3 bases and J shed 2 bases, with 8 bases lying between them. Per the germline V gene, CDR1 is SGHNT and CDR2 is YENEEA. This CDR3 contains 13 residues. CDR3 sequence reads: CASSFDRPYEQYF. In DNA, the CDR3 is TGTGCCAGCAGCTTTGACAGACCCTACGAGCAGTACTTC.

This clonotype was seen a few times. This chain's CDR3 is CAIRGQDYNEQFF. CDR3 DNA: TGTGCCATCAGAGGACAAGATTACAATGAGCAGTTCTTC. This rearrangement joins TRBV10-3 to TRBJ2-1; D might be TRBD1 (5 bases). CDR3 size: 13 residues. The V gene lost 6 bases and the J gene lost 4 bases, with 10 bases spanning the gap. Germline V CDR1 and CDR2: ENHRY, SYGVKD.

This clonotype was seen ten or more times. V usage is TRBV18 and J usage is TRBJ2-1; TRBD1 aligns across 8 bases. The CDR3 is made up of 16 amino acids. The V gene's germline CDR1 is KGHSH and CDR2 LQKENI. V gave up 6 bases and J gave up 8 bases; unmatched junction bases: 15. The CDR3 is CASSSLGTGVWDEQFF. CDR3 coding DNA: TGTGCCAGCTCCTCCCTTGGGACAGGCGTTTGGGATGAGCAGTTCTTC.

This clonotype is termed medium-sized. V is TRBV15 and J is TRBJ2-3; D is undetermined. The CDR3 loop spans 14 amino acids. V was shortened by 1 base and J by 1 base, with 6 bases between the two germline ends. CDR1 and CDR2 (germline): LNHNV, YYDKDF (reference sequence). CDR3 nucleotides: TGTGCCACCAGCAGAGTTGGGGGCACAGATACGCAGTATTTT. Its protein product is CATSRVGGTDTQYF.

This clonotype was seen a few times. The V gene is TRBV7-2, the J gene TRBJ2-1; TRBD2 matches at 10 bases. V was pared by 1 base and J by 4 bases, with 4 bases of the junction left unmatched. Germline CDR1 is SGHTA and CDR2 is FQGNSA. The CDR3 totals 16 residues. CDR3 loop: CASSLGSGGPYNEQFF. Written as DNA, the CDR3 is TGTGCCAGCAGCTTAGGTAGCGGGGGGCCGTACAATGAGCAGTTCTTC.

The chain recombines TRBV10-3 with TRBJ2-4; 7 bases are a match to TRBD1. The V gene end was trimmed by 3 bases and the J gene end by 6 bases; junction bases not matched to a gene: 11. In germline, CDR1 is ENHRY, CDR2 SYGVKD. The CDR3 totals 16 residues. Here the CDR3 DNA reads TGTGCCATCAGTGAATCGAAGAGACAGGGCCTAAACATTCAGTACTTC. Translating gives CAISESKRQGLNIQYF.

A word on this clonotype: The junction does not match germline at one end; this may be a read error. The genes are TRBV6-2 or TRBV6-3 and TRBJ2-1; no firm D call. The length of the CDR3 is 13 residues. Germline V CDR1 and CDR2: MNHEY, SVGEGT. CDR3: CASSYSRVIGWVF. CDR3 DNA: TGTGCCAGCAGTTACTCTAGAGTAATCGGCTGGGTCTTC.

This chain uses TRBV19 with TRBJ1-6; 7 positions agree with TRBD1. This CDR3 has 15 amino acids. CDR1 is LNHDA and CDR2 is SQIVND in the germline V gene (reference sequence). V lost 4 bases to trimming and J lost 7 bases; unmatched junction nucleotides: 7. The CDR3 region has the DNA TGTGCCAGTAGTAGGGGACAGTCCACCAATTCACCCCTCCACTTT. Its translation is CASSRGQSTNSPLHF.

The chain combines TRBV6-2 or TRBV6-3 with TRBJ2-1; the D is unclear. V was clipped by 2 bases and J by 8 bases, with 4 bases between them. In germline, CDR1 is MNHEY, CDR2 SVGEGT. This CDR3 comprises 11 residues. The CDR3 spells CASSYVDEQFF. The CDR3 region has the DNA TGTGCCAGCAGTTACGTCGATGAGCAGTTCTTC.

This chain uses TRBV27 with TRBJ1-2; a weak D match, TRBD1 (5 bases). The V gene lost 5 bases and the J gene lost 7 bases, with 14 bases spanning the gap. The CDR3 is 13 amino acids. CDR1 MNHEY and CDR2 SMNVEV come from the germline V gene (reference sequence). CDR3 amino acids: CASSPSGLGGYTF. The CDR3 DNA reads TGTGCCAGCAGTCCCTCAGGGTTGGGTGGCTACACCTTC.

This clonotype was observed a few times. The chain employs TRBV27 and TRBJ2-2; D unclear. The germline gives CDR1 MNHEY, CDR2 SMNVEV (reference sequence). CDR3 length: 14 residues. The V and J ends lost 6 bases and 4 bases respectively, with 12 bases between them. This CDR3 is CASSLGVPTGELFF. The CDR3 nucleotides read TGTGCCAGCAGCCTTGGGGTCCCCACCGGGGAGCTGTTTTTT.

This chain uses TRBV5-4 with TRBJ2-1, with 12 bases matching TRBD2. The J segment lost 9 bases and the V segment lost 3 bases, leaving 10 bases of the junction unmatched. CDR1 and CDR2 (germline): SGHNT, YYREEE (reference sequence). The CDR3 runs to 16 residues. Here the CDR3 DNA reads TGTGCCAGCAGCTCAGAAAAGACTAGCGGGAGTGGTGAGCAGTTCTTC. As protein: CASSSEKTSGSGEQFF.

The chain couples TRBV18 to TRBJ2-1; 11 bases match TRBD2. The ends lost 6 bases at V and 1 base at J; junction bases unmatched: 2. The CDR3 sequence is 15 residues long. Germline V lookup: CDR1 KGHSH, CDR2 LQKENI. The CDR3 is CASSPSGGSYNEQFF. The CDR3 DNA reads TGTGCCAGCTCCCCTAGCGGGGGGTCCTACAATGAGCAGTTCTTC. The full variable domain, in which reference TRBV18 and TRBJ2-1 provide the parts outside the CDR3, is NAGVMQNPRHLVRRRGQEARLRCSPMKGHSHVYWYRQLPEEGLKFMVYLQKENIIDESGMPKERFSAEFPKEGPSILRIQQVVRGDSAAYFCASSPSGGSYNEQFFGPGTRLTVL.

In this sample, this clonotype turned up a few times. Germline and junction disagree at one end, which may indicate a read error. This chain connects TRBV12-3 or TRBV12-4 to TRBJ2-2; tentatively, D is TRBD2 (5 bases). CDR3 length: 16 residues. The CDR3, as DNA: TGTGCCAGCAGTTTACAGGCGGGTCCGAACACCTGGGAGCTGTTTTTT. Amino acids: CASSLQAGPNTWELFF.

A single count supports this clonotype. The rearrangement uses TRBV6-1 and TRBJ1-2, with a tentative D call TRBD1 (5 bases). The CDR3 covers 16 residues. In germline, CDR1 is MNHNS, CDR2 SASEGT. Between the trimmed V and J ends, which lost 5 bases and 0 bases, there was a span of 16 bases. The CDR3 sequence: CASSPRGSLSNYGYTF. The CDR3 DNA follows: TGTGCCAGCAGTCCTAGGGGCAGCCTCTCTAACTATGGCTACACCTTC.

By sample fraction, this clonotype is medium-sized. The rearrangement uses TRBV19 and TRBJ2-3, with a possible D match to TRBD1 (6 bases). Germline CDR1 LNHDA, CDR2 SQIVND (reference sequence). The V gene lost 1 base and the J gene lost 4 bases, with 9 bases spanning the gap. The CDR3 length is 14 residues. The CDR3 sequence is CASSIGAGADTQYF. The CDR3 bases are TGTGCCAGTAGTATAGGTGCAGGGGCAGATACGCAGTATTTT. Combining the CDR3 with reference TRBV19 and TRBJ2-3 gives the whole variable domain DGGITQSPKYLFRKEGQNVTLSCEQNLNHDAMYWYRQDPGQGLRLIYYSQIVNDFQKGDIAEGYSVSREKKESFPLTVTSAQKNPTAFYLCASSIGAGADTQYFGPGTRLTVL.

This clonotype was observed a handful of times. V and J are TRBV6-2 or TRBV6-3 and TRBJ2-1; no reliable D call. V was pared by 6 bases and J by 7 bases, with 16 bases between. This CDR3 has 14 amino acids. CDR1 is MNHEY and CDR2 is SVGEGT in the germline V gene. The CDR3 DNA sequence: TGTGCCAGCAGAAGAAGACCCGATAGGAATGAGCAGTTCTTC. It codes for CASRRRPDRNEQFF.

In its sample, this clonotype ranks as medium-sized (0.01 to 0.1%). The chain combines TRBV27 with TRBJ2-3; perhaps D is TRBD1 or TRBD2 (5 bases each). The germline V gene encodes CDR1 MNHEY and CDR2 SMNVEV (reference sequence). Between the trimmed V and J ends, which lost 8 bases and 3 bases, there was a span of 12 bases. The CDR3 totals 13 residues. CDR3 in DNA: TGTGCCAGCCTGAAGAGGGGAACAGATACGCAGTATTTT. Amino acid sequence: CASLKRGTDTQYF.